The 26 T cell receptor beta chains listed next were all sequenced from one sample in a study of shared clonotypes between healthy human individuals. Sequenced by immunoSEQ multiplex PCR; TCRdb stores in-frame clones only, minus some. The profile shows under 1,100,000 clones, about 77% of them singletons. What was sequenced was memory CD4+ T cells sorted from blood. The subset here: CD45RA-negative fraction. These receptors all stem from a man between 18 and 35 years old in good health.

The rearrangement uses TRBV7-2 and TRBJ2-3; 8 bases fit TRBD2. Germline CDR1 is SGHTA and CDR2 is FQGNSA. This CDR3 is 14 amino acids long. The V and J ends lost 5 bases and 6 bases, in that order; junction bases with no gene match: 7. The CDR3 loop is CASSAGTSGDTQYF. The DNA for the CDR3 is TGTGCCAGCAGCGCCGGGACTAGTGGGGATACGCAGTATTTT.

The J gene is TRBJ1-2, the V gene TRBV28; D possibly corresponds to TRBD1 (6 bases). CDR3 size: 12 residues. Deletions cut 4 bases from V and 8 bases from J, with 11 bases between. Germline CDR1 reads MDHEN; CDR2 reads SYDVKM. The CDR3 DNA reads as TGTGCCAGCAGTTCAGGGGTTGGCGGCTACACCTTC. It is translated as CASSSGVGGYTF.

The chain joins TRBV28 to TRBJ2-7; 7 bases are shared with TRBD1. The CDR3 runs 13 residues. CDR1 and CDR2 from the germline V gene are MDHEN and SYDVKM. The V and J ends lost 8 bases and 6 bases, in that order; junction bases with no gene match: 10. The CDR3 DNA reads TGTGCCAGCCACCTGAGGGGGCCCGGCGAGCAGTACTTC. The encoded protein is CASHLRGPGEQYF.

This chain links TRBV9 with TRBJ1-6; D is perhaps TRBD1 (5 bases). Germline CDR1 reads SGDLS; CDR2 reads YYNGEE. V lost 2 bases, J lost 7 bases, and 13 bases lay in between. The CDR3 is made up of 15 amino acids. The chain's CDR3 is CASSVGWGVNSPLHF. The CDR3 DNA reads TGTGCCAGCAGCGTGGGATGGGGGGTAAATTCACCCCTCCACTTT.

This clone was counted between two and nine times. The chain couples TRBV30 to TRBJ2-2; D is uncertain. Trimming cost V 0 bases and J 8 bases, with 7 bases left between them. The CDR3 consists of 12 residues. Germline V gene lookup returns CDR1 GTSNPN and CDR2 SVGIG (reference sequence). CDR3 sequence reads: CAWSVTVGELFF. In nucleotides, the CDR3 is TGTGCCTGGAGTGTAACCGTGGGGGAGCTGTTTTTT.

The rearrangement uses TRBV28 and TRBJ2-3; TRBD2 aligns across 11 bases. In germline, CDR1 is MDHEN, CDR2 SYDVKM. V trimming: 1 base; J trimming: 2 bases; junction bases outside the gene matches: 11. The CDR3 sequence is 19 residues long. CDR3 loop: CASSLFGSGGAWSTDTQYF. CDR3 coding DNA: TGTGCCAGCAGTTTATTCGGTAGCGGGGGGGCCTGGTCCACAGATACGCAGTATTTT.

The chain is built from TRBV5-1 and TRBJ1-2; 11 nucleotides agree with TRBD1. The CDR3 runs to 14 residues. V lost 3 bases to trimming and J lost 8 bases; unmatched junction nucleotides: 6. Germline CDR1 and CDR2: SGHRS and YFSETQ. CDR3 DNA sequence: TGCGCCAGCAGCTCCGGACAGGGGGCAGAAGGCTACACCTTC. Translated: CASSSGQGAEGYTF.

The J gene is TRBJ2-1, the V gene TRBV27; D unresolved. Trimming shortened V by 6 bases and J by 8 bases, and 14 bases separated the two germline ends. CDR3 length: 13 residues. From germline, CDR1 is MNHEY and CDR2 SMNVEV (reference sequence). CDR3 residues: CASRMTGPDEQFF. Written as DNA, the CDR3 is TGTGCCAGCAGGATGACTGGCCCCGATGAGCAGTTCTTC.

The genes are TRBV6-5 and TRBJ1-3; 9 bases are a match to TRBD1. Germline V gives CDR1 MNHEY, CDR2 SVGAGI. Trimming at V came to 6 bases and at J to 2 bases, leaving 5 bases not matched to a gene. The CDR3 covers 15 residues. The CDR3 sequence: CASRTGGKAGNTIYF. The CDR3 DNA follows: TGTGCCAGCAGGACAGGGGGAAAGGCTGGAAACACCATATATTTT.

The chain employs TRBV9 and TRBJ2-3; 7 bases map to TRBD2. CDR1 and CDR2 from the germline V gene are SGDLS and YYNGEE. V shed 5 bases, J shed 0 bases, and the junction held 9 bases outside the gene matches. The CDR3 runs 16 residues. CDR3 DNA sequence: TGTGCCAGCAGTCCTAGCGGAGCTGCTAGCACAGATACGCAGTATTTT. It translates to CASSPSGAASTDTQYF.

The CDR3 nucleotides read TGTGCCACCCAAAGGGGACCGACCCGCACAGATACGCAGTATTTT. Protein product: CATQRGPTRTDTQYF. The chain links TRBV7-9 to TRBJ2-3; D is possibly TRBD1 or TRBD2 (5 bases each). The V gene's germline CDR1 is SEHNR and CDR2 FQNEAQ (reference sequence). The V gene lost 10 bases and the J gene lost 1 base, with 18 bases spanning the gap. This CDR3 is 15 amino acids long.

The CDR3 loop reads CASSLGGTSGLLEQYF. Written as DNA, the CDR3 is TGTGCCAGCAGCTTAGGAGGGACTAGCGGACTGCTGGAGCAGTACTTC. This chain connects TRBV11-2 to TRBJ2-7, with 11 bases lining up with TRBD2. This CDR3 is 16 amino acids long. With 1 base clipped from V and 7 bases from J, the junction kept 9 bases outside the gene matches. CDR1 is SGHAT and CDR2 is FQNNGV in the germline V gene.

Note on this clone: One end of the junction fails to match germline, which may point to a read error. The chain combines TRBV6-6 with TRBJ1-5, with D perhaps matching TRBD1 (5 bases). This CDR3 is 12 amino acids long. Germline loops: CDR1 MNHNY, CDR2 SVGAGI (reference sequence). The CDR3 DNA reads as TGTGCCAGCAGCCCCTTGGGGGAGCCTCAGCATTTT. Protein sequence: CASSPLGEPQHF.

This chain connects TRBV30 to TRBJ1-4; D is possibly TRBD1 (6 bases). The CDR3 sequence is 14 residues long. Trimming pared 1 base from V and 13 bases from J, leaving 19 bases between. CDR1 is GTSNPN and CDR2 is SVGIG in the germline V gene (reference sequence). Here the CDR3 DNA reads TGTGCCTGGAGTGACCCTGGACAGCCTCCCGGACTGTTTTTT. As protein: CAWSDPGQPPGLFF.

This sequence joins TRBV9 and TRBJ2-3; 10 bases map to TRBD1. Germline V gene sequence: CDR1 SGDLS, CDR2 YYNGEE. The CDR3 extends over 13 amino acids. V lost 7 bases to trimming and J lost 3 bases; unmatched junction nucleotides: 2. CDR3 sequence (DNA): TGTGCCAGCGGACAGGGGGTAACAGATACGCAGTATTTT. Amino acids: CASGQGVTDTQYF.

This chain joins TRBV7-2 and TRBJ2-4, with 14 bases identical to TRBD2. Losses at the gene ends were 5 bases for V and 0 bases for J; bases not matched to a gene: 9. Germline CDR1 reads SGHTA; CDR2 reads FQGNSA. The CDR3 consists of 19 residues. CDR3 region: CASSPWTSGGIIAKNIQYF. The CDR3, as DNA: TGTGCCAGCAGCCCCTGGACTAGCGGGGGGATAATAGCCAAAAACATTCAGTACTTC.

The chain joins TRBV2 to TRBJ1-5; no clear D gene. The CDR3 extends over 12 amino acids. The V end was cut by 3 bases, the J end by 9 bases, with 9 bases between. CDR1 and CDR2 (germline): SNHLY, FYNNEI. The CDR3 nucleotides are TGTGCCAGCAGTGACCGGCAGTGGCCCCAGCATTTT. Protein sequence: CASSDRQWPQHF. The complete variable domain, with remaining parts taken from reference TRBV2 and TRBJ1-5, reads EPEVTQTPSHQVTQMGQEVILRCVPISNHLYFYWYRQILGQKVEFLVSFYNNEISEKSEIFDDQFSVERPDGSNFTLKIRSTKLEDSAMYFCASSDRQWPQHFGDGTRLSIL.

This clone has ten or more counts. V usage is TRBV5-6 and J usage is TRBJ2-4, with 16 nucleotides matching TRBD2. Germline V gene lookup returns CDR1 SGHDT and CDR2 YYEEEE. J was trimmed by 1 base and V by 4 bases; bases with no gene match: 2. This CDR3 has 17 amino acids. The CDR3 DNA is TGTGCCAGCAGCATGGGACTAGCGGGAGGGGCCAAAAACATTCAGTACTTC. It yields the protein CASSMGLAGGAKNIQYF.

The V call is TRBV2, the J call TRBJ2-2, with TRBD2 matching 9 bases. V lost 7 bases and J lost 1; bases outside the gene matches: 7. This CDR3 region has 16 residues. Germline-derived CDR1 and CDR2 are SNHLY and FYNNEI. In DNA form, the CDR3 reads TGTGCCAGCACCTATAGCGGGAGTCGGAACACCGGGGAGCTGTTTTTT. This gives the protein CASTYSGSRNTGELFF.

About this clone: Additional DNA sequences in this sample encode the identical CDR3. The chain carries TRBV27 and TRBJ2-3, with 13 bases lining up with TRBD2. V shed 5 bases and J 4 bases; nucleotides not matched to a gene: 3. The germline V gene has CDR1 MNHEY and CDR2 SMNVEV (reference sequence). There are 15 residues in the CDR3. The CDR3 loop is CASSRTSGGADTQYF. The CDR3, as DNA: TGTGCCAGCAGTCGAACTAGCGGGGGGGCAGATACGCAGTATTTT.

The table lists this clone with many counts. CDR3 loop: CATSWGPGTEAFF. DNA for the CDR3: TGTGCCACCTCGTGGGGGCCGGGCACTGAAGCTTTCTTT. This chain joins TRBV6-4 and TRBJ1-1, with D perhaps matching TRBD1 (6 bases). CDR3 length: 13 residues. Germline CDR1 is MRHNA and CDR2 is SNTAGT. Trimming took off 10 bases at V and 4 bases at J, with 16 bases between the two ends.

This chain connects TRBV19 to TRBJ2-6; 8 bases align to TRBD2. Germline V gene lookup returns CDR1 LNHDA and CDR2 SQIVND (reference sequence). V lost 5 bases, J lost 0 bases, and 3 bases stayed unmatched. The CDR3 contains 16 residues. Here the CDR3 DNA reads TGTGCCAGTAGTCAGGCGGGGGGCTCTGGGGCCAACGTCCTGACTTTC. Amino acids: CASSQAGGSGANVLTF.

This chain connects TRBV13 to TRBJ2-1, with a tentative D call TRBD2 (6 bases). Germline CDR1 is PRHDT and CDR2 is FYEKMQ (reference sequence). This CDR3 region has 11 residues. V was cut by 8 bases and J by 8 bases, with 10 bases left in between. In DNA form, the CDR3 reads TGTGCCAGCGCTCGCGGGGATGAGCAGTTCTTC. Protein: CASARGDEQFF.

This sequence joins TRBV4-1 and TRBJ1-4; 7 bases line up with TRBD1. V lost 0 bases, J lost 7 bases, and 11 bases stayed unmatched. The germline gives CDR1 MGHRA, CDR2 YSYEKL. This CDR3 has 17 residues. The CDR3 nucleotides read TGCGCCAGCAGCCAAGAAGGAGCGCAGGGGGGGGCTGAAAAACTGTTTTTT. The encoded protein is CASSQEGAQGGAEKLFF.

The chain uses TRBV9 and TRBJ1-2; D unclear. Germline V gene sequence: CDR1 SGDLS, CDR2 YYNGEE. The CDR3 has 13 amino acids. V was trimmed by 4 bases and J by 3 bases, leaving 10 bases between them. CDR3 sequence reads: CASSLGGYYGYTF. DNA for the CDR3: TGTGCCAGCAGCCTCGGTGGGTACTATGGCTACACCTTC.

The genes are TRBV29-1 and TRBJ1-2; D gene unclear. The CDR3 runs to 12 residues. Trimming cost V 5 bases and J 5 bases, with 12 bases left between them. Germline V CDR1 and CDR2: SQVTM, ANQGSEA. CDR3 in DNA: TGCAGCGTTAGCGACTCAGGATATGGCTACACCTTC. As protein: CSVSDSGYGYTF.